The 10 T cell receptor beta chains given below trace back to one sample, sequenced in a study of blood T cell repertoires in COVID-19. Clones were read by immunoSEQ multiplex PCR, and TCRdb kept only the in-frame ones, dropping some. The sample contains about 240,000 clones, around nine tenths of which appear only once. The sample consisted of peripheral blood. These receptors all come from a woman aged 40 to 49 who had recovered from COVID-19.

The gene calls are TRBV5-1 and TRBJ2-3, with 15 bases identical to TRBD2. CDR3 length: 17 amino acids. The germline gives CDR1 SGHRS, CDR2 YFSETQ. The ends lost 4 bases at V and 6 bases at J; junction bases unmatched: 9. The CDR3 sequence: CASSPGTSGRMADTQYF. The DNA for the CDR3 is TGCGCCAGCAGCCCAGGGACTAGCGGGAGGATGGCGGATACGCAGTATTTT.

The chain combines TRBV5-1 with TRBJ1-1; 7 nucleotides line up with TRBD1. Unmatched junction bases numbered 13, after V lost 4 bases and J lost 7 bases. This CDR3 has 15 residues. Germline V gene sequence: CDR1 SGHRS, CDR2 YFSETQ. CDR3 DNA: TGCGCCAGCAGCGCGACAGGGAAGGAGGGGGATGAAGCTTTCTTT. Its protein is CASSATGKEGDEAFF.

This chain connects TRBV9 to TRBJ2-1; D possibly corresponds to TRBD2 (5 bases). Germline CDR1 and CDR2: SGDLS and YYNGEE. The V end was cut by 0 bases, the J end by 2 bases, with 9 bases between. The CDR3 spans 15 residues. The CDR3 region is CASSVVLGTYNEQFF. In DNA, the CDR3 is TGTGCCAGCAGCGTAGTACTCGGGACCTACAATGAGCAGTTCTTC. Filled out from reference TRBV9 and TRBJ2-1, the complete variable domain reads DSGVTQTPKHLITATGQRVTLRCSPRSGDLSVYWYQQSLDQGLQFLIQYYNGEERAKGNILERFSAQQFPDLHSELNLSSLELGDSALYFCASSVVLGTYNEQFFGPGTRLTVL.

The rearrangement joins TRBV24-1 to TRBJ1-3; D is perhaps TRBD1 (5 bases). Germline CDR1 is KGHDR and CDR2 is SFDVKD. This CDR3 is built from 13 residues. The V gene lost 6 bases and the J gene lost 4 bases, with 9 bases spanning the gap. CDR3 amino acids: CATSRGSGNTIYF. CDR3 DNA: TGTGCCACCAGTCGGGGGTCGGGAAACACCATATATTTT.

V gene TRBV9 combines with J gene TRBJ1-5; possibly TRBD1 for D (5 bases). CDR1 and CDR2 from the germline V gene are SGDLS and YYNGEE. Trimming shortened V by 4 bases and J by 0 bases, and 14 bases separated the two germline ends. There are 16 residues in the CDR3. The CDR3 nucleotides are TGTGCCAGCAGCAGGGACGGGGGAGTTAGCAATCAGCCCCAGCATTTT. This encodes CASSRDGGVSNQPQHF.

The rearrangement joins TRBV6-6 to TRBJ1-2; 7 nucleotides agree with TRBD1. Germline CDR1 MNHNY, CDR2 SVGAGI (reference sequence). V lost 0 bases to trimming and J lost 8 bases; unmatched junction nucleotides: 9. CDR3 length: 15 residues. CDR3 region: CASSYSTDRDGGYTF. The CDR3, as DNA: TGTGCCAGCAGTTACTCAACAGACAGGGACGGGGGCTACACCTTC.

The sample holds a few counts of this clone. J is TRBJ1-6 and V is TRBV13, with 7 positions matching TRBD1. This CDR3 spans 14 amino acids. Germline CDR1 reads PRHDT; CDR2 reads FYEKMQ (reference sequence). V lost 2 bases and J lost 10; bases outside the gene matches: 5. Here the CDR3 reads CASSLRGRGSPLHF. Here the CDR3 DNA reads TGTGCCAGCAGCTTAAGGGGGCGCGGGTCACCCCTCCACTTT.

This sequence joins TRBV30 and TRBJ1-1; 7 nucleotides agree with TRBD1. The CDR3 is 14 residues long. The germline V gene encodes CDR1 GTSNPN and CDR2 SVGIG (reference sequence). The junction had 8 bases not matched to a gene; V was cut back by 3 bases and J by 4 bases. CDR3: CAWRGTAGGTEAFF. As DNA, the CDR3 is TGTGCCTGGAGGGGGACAGCCGGGGGCACTGAAGCTTTCTTT.

Of note for this clone: The junction differs from germline at one of its ends, possibly a read error. The chain uses TRBV30 and TRBJ1-6; D gene ambiguous. Germline-derived CDR1 and CDR2 are GTSNPN and SVGIG (reference sequence). The CDR3 runs 12 residues. Here the CDR3 reads CAWSVVGGRPDF. The DNA of the CDR3 is TGTGCCTGGAGTGTAGTCGGAGGGCGGCCAGACTTT.

J is TRBJ1-1 and V is TRBV27; D is perhaps TRBD1 (5 bases). Trimming took off 6 bases at V and 5 bases at J, with 7 bases between the two ends. The length of the CDR3 is 11 residues. Germline CDR1 is MNHEY and CDR2 is SMNVEV (reference sequence). The chain's CDR3 is CASSRGTEAFF. The CDR3 DNA reads TGTGCCAGCAGCCGGGGGACTGAAGCTTTCTTT.